The clone carrying this T cell receptor (beta chain) showed up many times. Its antigen remains unidentified. The CDR3 spans 15 residues. Germline-derived CDR1 and CDR2 are SEHNR and FQNEAQ (reference sequence). J gave up 4 bases and V 5 bases, and 8 bases lay outside the gene matches. The data are from a study of post-analysis software for immune sequencing data. Regarding the study as a whole: In patients, TRBV5-6, TRBV5-1 and TRBV20-1 belonged to roughly five TRBV segments found more frequently than in controls.

Each TCR beta cDNA library carried unique molecular identifiers. TCRdb processed the PCR reads anew with MiXCR; each CDR3 protein has one entry. The sample lists 150,000 to 200,000 distinct CDR3 sequences, 25% to 35% seen once, with approximately 1.5% in the top ten. The genes are TRBV7-9 and TRBJ2-1, with TRBD1 identical over 7 bases. This receptor was obtained from a girl aged 10 to 17 with multiple sclerosis. The sample was blood. The CDR3 sequence is CASSPSGTEYNEQFF. The CDR3 coding sequence is TGTGCCAGCAGCCCTTCCGGGACAGAGTACAATGAGCAGTTCTTC.